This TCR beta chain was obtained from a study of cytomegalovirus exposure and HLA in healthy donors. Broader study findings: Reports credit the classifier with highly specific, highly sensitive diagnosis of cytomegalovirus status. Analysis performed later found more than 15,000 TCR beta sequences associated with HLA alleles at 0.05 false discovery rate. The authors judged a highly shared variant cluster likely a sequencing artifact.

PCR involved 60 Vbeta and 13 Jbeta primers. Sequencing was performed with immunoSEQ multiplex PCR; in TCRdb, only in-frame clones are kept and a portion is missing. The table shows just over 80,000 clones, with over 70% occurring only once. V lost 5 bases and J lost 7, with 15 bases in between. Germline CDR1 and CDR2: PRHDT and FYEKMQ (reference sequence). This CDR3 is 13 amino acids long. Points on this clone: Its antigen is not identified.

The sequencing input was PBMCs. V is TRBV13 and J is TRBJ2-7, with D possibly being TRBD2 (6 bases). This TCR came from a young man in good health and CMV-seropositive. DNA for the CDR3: TGTGCCAGCAGCCCCGCGAGGGCGGGGGAGCAGTACTTC. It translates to CASSPARAGEQYF.